This T cell receptor (beta chain) was sequenced for a study of somatic mutations in cytotoxic T cells in rheumatoid arthritis. On the study more broadly: No treatment had yet been given when patient blood (under 34 ml EDTA) was drawn, right after diagnosis.

Study-wide results and limits: Antigenic targets recognized by the expanded CD8+ clones remained undetermined. Patients with rheumatoid arthritis did not differ significantly from age-matched healthy controls in CD8+ T-cell clonality.

A word on this clone: Its antigen is unknown.

Germline V gene sequence: CDR1 SGHDT, CDR2 YYEEEE. The CDR3 is 16 residues long. J gave up 4 bases and V 5 bases, and 13 bases lay outside the gene matches. The repertoire was sequenced with immunoSEQ multiplex PCR; TCRdb's copy has only in-frame clones and lacks some. Here the sample spans some 7,400 clones, 85% to 90% being singletons. Sequenced sample: CD8+ T cells sorted from blood. V usage is TRBV5-6 and J usage is TRBJ2-7; TRBD1 matches 9 bases. The source of this sequence is a woman between 70 and 85 years old with rheumatoid arthritis. As DNA, the CDR3 is TGTGCCAGCAGACCACCCTTAGGGGACAGGGAATACGAGCAGTACTTC. Translation gives CASRPPLGDREYEQYF.